A few counts support the clone carrying this T cell receptor (beta chain). The data derive from a study of patients and donors after allogeneic stem cell transplantation. Germline-derived CDR1 and CDR2 are PRHDT and FYEKMQ (reference sequence). This CDR3 contains 12 residues. V dropped 6 bases and J dropped 3 bases, with 8 bases sitting between them. MiXCR, run by TCRdb on the RT-PCR reads, gives a single entry per CDR3 protein. The table has approximately 210,000 distinct CDR3 sequences, roughly two fifths seen once. Sequencing input: blood, either unsorted or a sorted T cell fraction (not recorded which). J is TRBJ1-1 and V is TRBV13; no clear D gene. This clonotype was obtained from a human donor who was either an allogeneic HSCT recipient or a stem cell or donor lymphocyte infusion donor (not recorded which). It is not recorded whose cells these are; they may come from a transplant donor. The DNA of the CDR3 is TGTGCCAGCAGAACGGCTGACACTGAAGCTTTCTTT. Translation gives CASRTADTEAFF.